Listed here are 19 T cell receptor beta chains from one sample, sequenced in a study of tumor-infiltrating lymphocytes in primary liver carcinoma. A constant-region primer served to make TCR beta cDNA from about 0.45 ug total RNA. Slightly modified ARM-PCR served as the procedure for the TCR beta libraries. These libraries came from three rounds of nested multiplex PCR. It was with TRBV1-TRBV30 forward primers and a C-beta reverse primer that the first two PCR rounds were run, at roughly 11 cycles each. TCRdb re-called the multiplex PCR reads with MiXCR, one entry per CDR3 protein. The sample lists 20,000 to 25,000 distinct CDR3 sequences; around 84% were seen once. Total RNA and DNA came together from around 20-30 mg of bulk tissue without cell sorting. The sequenced material came from liver tumor tissue from sampling region 2. Subset meaning: tumor region T2, inferior pole. Receptors were obtained from a woman in her thirties with primary liver carcinoma and hepatitis B virus infection.

With respect to this clonotype: The junction departs from the called germline gene at one end, perhaps through a read error. This sequence joins TRBV7-2 and TRBJ2-7, with D possibly TRBD2 on 6 matching bases. The CDR3 is 14 amino acids. Germline V gene lookup returns CDR1 SGHTA and CDR2 FQGNSA. In DNA, the CDR3 is TGTACCAGCAGCTTATCTAGCGTGATTTACGAGCAGTATTTC. It encodes CTSSLSSVIYEQYF.

With respect to this clonotype: A read error may be the cause here, since a much bigger clone is one base away. This chain joins TRBV12-5 and TRBJ1-5, with TRBD1 as a possible D gene (6 bases). Germline CDR1 reads LGHNT; CDR2 reads FRNRAP. The germline V and J ends were trimmed by 7 bases and 6 bases, with 16 bases remaining between them. This CDR3 region has 14 residues. In nucleotides, the CDR3 is TGTGCTAGTGTCTCCGGGACATGGAGTCAGCCCCAGCATTTT. This translates into CASVSGTWSQPQHF.

This chain links TRBV11-2 with TRBJ1-1; 7 nucleotides align to TRBD1. CDR3 length: 20 residues. The germline gives CDR1 SGHAT, CDR2 FQNNGV. CDR3 in amino acids: CTISARDRGRKRWSNTEAFF. The CDR3 DNA follows: TGTACCATCAGCGCTCGGGATAGGGGGCGCAAGAGGTGGAGTAACACTGAAGCTTTCTTT.

Concerning this clonotype itself: This may arise from a read error, as a much more abundant clone is one base away. The gene calls are TRBV5-1 and TRBJ2-7, with a weak D call TRBD1 (6 bases). Germline lookup yields CDR1 SGHRS and CDR2 YFSETQ. The CDR3 consists of 13 residues. The CDR3 sequence: CASRWDKAYERYF. The CDR3 DNA is TGCGCCAGCCGCTGGGACAAGGCCTACGAGCGGTACTTC.

This chain connects TRBV12-3 or TRBV12-4 to TRBJ2-2; D not resolved. Trimming pared 3 bases from V and 14 bases from J, leaving 25 bases between. The CDR3 is 16 residues long. The CDR3 coding sequence is TGTGCCAGCAGTTTTATCATGCAAAGGAACACCGGTGACCTGTTTTTT. Amino acid sequence: CASSFIMQRNTGDLFF.

On this clonotype itself: A read error may account for a junction end that differs from germline. The chain is built from TRBV7-9 and TRBJ2-1; D is possibly TRBD1 or TRBD2 (5 bases each). Germline V lookup: CDR1 SEHNR, CDR2 FQNEAQ (reference sequence). The CDR3 runs to 17 residues. The CDR3 nucleotides are TGTACCAGCAGCTTTGGGCTAGCTGGTCTTAAGGGGAATGAGCAGTTCTTC. Translating gives CTSSFGLAGLKGNEQFF.

A note on this clonotype: The germline gene is not matched at one end of the junction; a read error may be the cause. The chain uses TRBV4-3 and TRBJ2-7, with 7 nucleotides matching TRBD1. This CDR3 region has 15 residues. Germline assignment: CDR1 LGHNA and CDR2 YSLEER. CDR3 loop: CTRSQDRWTGREQYF. The CDR3 DNA follows: TGCACCAGGAGCCAAGATCGATGGACAGGCCGGGAGCAGTACTTC.

A note on this clonotype: One end of the junction fails to match germline, which may point to a read error. The chain recombines TRBV28 with TRBJ1-1; D unclear. The CDR3 is 11 residues long. The V gene's germline CDR1 is MDHEN and CDR2 SYDVKM. DNA of the CDR3: TGTGCCAACAGTATACGGGTTGAAGCTTTCTTT. This sequence encodes CANSIRVEAFF.

This clonotype occurred many times. J is TRBJ2-2 and V is TRBV11-2; the match to TRBD1 covers 9 bases. The ends lost 10 bases at V and 1 base at J; junction bases unmatched: 1. Per the germline V gene, CDR1 is SGHAT and CDR2 is FQNNGV. The CDR3 consists of 13 residues. CDR3 in DNA: TGTGCCACGGGACAGGGGAACACCGGGGAGCTGTTTTTT. Translation: CATGQGNTGELFF.

With regard to this clonotype: Given the absence of the conserved phenylalanine or tryptophan at the CDR3 end, a read error is likely. The V and J genes are TRBV11-3 and TRBJ2-1; D perhaps matches TRBD1 (5 bases). CDR1 SGHNT and CDR2 YENEEA come from the germline V gene. The CDR3 consists of 15 residues. With 3 bases removed from V and 2 bases from J, the gap between germline ends came to 11 bases. CDR3 sequence (DNA): TGTGCCAGCAGCTTTGGGGCCCGCACCTACAATGAGCAGTTCATC. Protein: CASSFGARTYNEQFI.

Of note for this clonotype: A much larger clone differs from this one at a single base, so this may be a read error. The chain is built from TRBV7-9 and TRBJ1-4, with unresolved D. CDR1 is SEHNR, CDR2 FQNEAQ, per germline (reference sequence). Trimming took 3 bases from V and 5 from J, leaving 13 bases between them. This CDR3 region has 15 residues. CDR3 residues: CASSFVQALNEKLFF. CDR3 DNA: TGTGCCAGCAGCTTTGTTCAGGCCCTAAATGAAAAACTGTTTTTT.

A note on this clonotype: Without the conserved terminal phenylalanine or tryptophan, this CDR3 likely stems from a read error. This chain uses TRBV18 with TRBJ2-6, with a possible D match to TRBD2 (5 bases). V was trimmed by 2 bases and J by 0 bases, leaving 20 bases between them. This CDR3 contains 20 residues. Germline V gene sequence: CDR1 KGHSH, CDR2 LQKENI. CDR3: CASSPRAGGLAHSGANVLTS. In DNA form, the CDR3 reads TGTGCCAGCTCACCAAGGGCGGGTGGGCTCGCCCACTCTGGGGCCAACGTCCTGACTTCC.

In the case of this clonotype: One end of the junction varies from germline; a read error may be responsible. The chain has TRBV4-2 and TRBJ2-2; 9 bases are shared with TRBD2. Per germline, CDR1 LGHNA and CDR2 YNFKEQ. This CDR3 is 18 amino acids long. CDR3 bases: TGTGCCAGCATCCAACCCTCAGGATTAGCGGGAGTAACCAGGGAGCTGTTTTTT. Encoded protein: CASIQPSGLAGVTRELFF.

On this clonotype: The CDR3 does not close with the conserved phenylalanine or tryptophan, likely indicating a read error. The DNA is left out, because the CDR3 cannot be placed on it with certainty; the CDR3 is given as TCRdb lists it. The chain has TRBV10-3 and TRBJ1-3. Germline loops: CDR1 ENHRY, CDR2 SYGVKD. The CDR3 spans 14 residues, counting both ends. This CDR3 is CAISGSVFGNTVYL.

Worth noting for this clonotype: The CDR3 end shows no conserved phenylalanine or tryptophan, and so a read error is likely. CDR3 sequence: CAKSFLTDISYNEQFS. The DNA for the CDR3 is TGTGCCAAAAGCTTCCTAACGGATATATCCTACAATGAGCAGTTCTCC. This chain joins TRBV11-3 and TRBJ2-1; D unresolved. CDR3 size: 16 residues. With 10 bases removed from V and 1 base from J, the gap between germline ends came to 20 bases. Germline lookup yields CDR1 SGHNT and CDR2 YENEEA.

The V and J genes are TRBV6-6 and TRBJ1-2; D uncertain. There are 13 residues in the CDR3. Germline-derived CDR1 and CDR2 are MNHNY and SVGAGI (reference sequence). The V end was cut by 4 bases, the J end by 7 bases, with 13 bases between. Here the CDR3 reads CASSFVCLSGYTF. CDR3 DNA: TGTGCCAGCAGTTTTGTGTGTCTCAGTGGCTACACCTTC.

This clonotype occurred a few times. The CDR3 does not end in the conserved phenylalanine or tryptophan, so this is likely a read error. CDR3 bases: TGTGCCAGCAGTCAACGCAATGAGCAGTTCCTC. This gives the protein CASSQRNEQFL. The genes are TRBV14 and TRBJ2-1; D is unclear. This CDR3 is built from 11 residues. V lost 6 bases and J 6 bases, leaving 6 bases between the germline ends. In germline, CDR1 is SGHDN, CDR2 FVKESK.

This clonotype was found once. The chain joins TRBV12-3 or TRBV12-4 to TRBJ1-1; D remains ambiguous. V lost 3 bases to trimming and J lost 7 bases, with 15 bases between them. The CDR3 spans 14 residues. Written as DNA, the CDR3 is TGTGCCAGCAGTTTGGGTGGTAGTGGCATTGAAGCTTTCTTT. This sequence encodes CASSLGGSGIEAFF.

This clonotype appeared many times. One end of the junction is discordant with germline, which a read error may explain. The genes are TRBV14 and TRBJ2-5, with D possibly TRBD1 on 5 matching bases. In germline, CDR1 is SGHDN, CDR2 FVKESK. The CDR3 sequence is 13 residues long. The CDR3 DNA is TGTGCCAGCAACAGGCTCCTCGCCGAGACCCAATACTTC. This sequence encodes CASNRLLAETQYF.